This TCR beta chain was identified during a study of blood T cells in healthy people across ages (dated by TCRdb to about 2015). Regarding the study in general: In model experiments, template switching captured roughly one uniquely barcoded TCR beta cDNA molecule for every two T cells. To track age-related changes in TCR beta repertoire diversity, the study relied on deep sequencing normalized with unique cDNA molecular identifiers. Using the same blood draw, the study looked at two additional independent replicas of 1 million unique cDNA reads for two donors, one aged 18 to 29 and the other aged 80 or older. To avoid experimental bias, donors of different ages were distributed randomly across sequencing lanes. The donors were split into four age groups: young (average about 15 years), middle-aged (39), aged (more than 60) and long-lived (82).

After removal of 6 bases from V and 6 bases from J, the junction retains 11 bases not matched to a gene. The germline V gene sets CDR1 to SQVTM and CDR2 to ANQGSEA. The CDR3 has 14 amino acids, counting the end cysteine and phenylalanine. The DNA shown is the 42-base CDR3, in frame from base 1. For this clonotype: Its target antigen remains unknown. Per-base qualities were not stored, and no clone one base away is much larger.

General findings and caveats noted by the study authors: There was a strong correlation between observed TCR beta diversity and the percentage of naive T cells measured by flow cytometry. Observed TCR beta diversity per million T cells fell roughly linearly with age, and a significant reduction was already apparent by age roughly 40. Total diversity estimates from one million sequenced T cells were considered lower bounds and underestimates. Because donor CMV infection status was unknown, age-related changes in expanded clonotypes were potentially confounded. Compared with the aged group, more naive CD4+ T cells, fewer expanded clones and increased TCR diversity were shown by the long-lived group, suggesting age selection. Because profiling used bulk unsorted PBMCs, naive and antigen-experienced compartments could not be compared conclusively.

The 39 donors, aged about 6 to 95 years, were systemically healthy Caucasian individuals from Russia. Each donor gave ten milliliters of peripheral blood, drawn into EDTA-treated Vacutainer tubes. Ficoll-Paque density-gradient centrifugation was used to isolate PBMCs, with at least 7 million per sample. Total RNA, at least 6 micrograms per sample, was extracted from PBMCs with Trizol reagent. The percentages of naive CD45RAhigh/CD27high T cells were determined by flow cytometry on a PBMC aliquot from every donor. The library was built by means of 5' RACE. The sequencer was an Illumina HiSeq 2500. A second roughly 6 to 11 cycle PCR used a sample-barcoded 5' primer and a J-beta primer mix. A unique molecular identifier was introduced onto each TCR beta cDNA molecule by a template-switch 5' adaptor carrying 12 random nucleotides. Each sample yielded at least 3 million CDR3-containing paired-end reads. The Mint cDNA synthesis kit, primed by a TRBC-specific oligonucleotide, was used to synthesize first-strand cDNA from all RNA. Following uracil-DNA glycosylase treatment, all cDNA underwent a first 18-cycle PCR with the universal primers M1SS and BC2_uni_R. From the authors' description of their analysis: For normalization, 1 million high-quality reads were randomly selected from each sample, with every read carrying a distinct molecular identifier. Reads sharing molecular identifiers were discarded rather than binned into consensus sequences. MiTCR, run with a Q25 quality threshold and the strictest error-elimination algorithm, handled CDR3 identification, clonotype clustering and error correction. A nonparametric unseen species model using Euler transformation provided a lower-bound estimate of total TCR beta diversity. TCRdb took the public reads, trimmed them with fastp at Q25, ran MiXCR for clone calling and kept in-frame beta chains. Rows are combined by CDR3 protein, so each entry shows the most common genes and DNA. These V and J calls originate from TCRdb's pipeline instead of the authors' own analysis. The sample table records 550,000 to 750,000 distinct CDR3 sequences; around 21% of these occur just once. The ten top clones hold roughly 3.7% of the sample.

The sample comprised blood. The TCR originated in a man aged 70-80 years in good health. Rearrangement joined TRBV29-1 to TRBJ2-7; TRBD1 matches 10 bases in the middle. The encoded CDR3 is CSVDPGQGSSEQYF. The nucleotide sequence reads TGCAGCGTCGACCCGGGACAGGGGAGTAGCGAGCAGTACTTC.